This T cell receptor (beta chain) was observed in a study of neurological immune-mediated disorders. Study-wide findings and caveats: Expanded clones shared no identical CDR3 amino acid sequences across subjects, which suggested private TCR-beta repertoires in all groups.

TCRdb reanalysed the 5' RACE reads using MiXCR and keeps one entry per CDR3 protein. The table records tens of thousands of distinct CDR3 sequences, 10% of them present only once. Time point defined: longitudinal time-point 1 (baseline). The table lists this clonotype with many counts. The antigen is not known. V shed 3 bases and J shed 6 bases, with 20 bases lying between them. CDR1 is SGHTA and CDR2 is FQGNSA in the germline V gene. CDR3 size: 16 residues. V is TRBV7-2 and J is TRBJ1-2; D is undetermined. Sequenced sample: PBMCs. The sequence was obtained from a man in his thirties or forties in good health. This CDR3 reads CASSFDLGRMTNGYTF. CDR3 in DNA: TGTGCCAGCAGCTTCGATCTCGGACGGATGACAAATGGCTACACCTTC.